The TCR beta chain described here comes from a study of beta chain features in type 1 diabetes. Points from the study as a whole: Whether TCRB rearrangement is influenced by HLA type was left unresolved in this analysis. Insertion counts at VDJ junctions were lower in type 1 diabetes patients, who also showed more deletions there. Patients with Type 1 diabetes showed moderately but significantly shorter TCRB CDR3s in all four CD4+ subsets.

As concerns this clone: Its antigen is currently unknown.

Markers CD45RO/CCR7/CD25/CD127/CD95/CD27 served to sort CD4+ naive, central memory, regulatory and stem cell-like memory cells. CDR3 size: 17 residues. From germline, CDR1 is SGHRS and CDR2 YFSETQ. The V segment lost 3 bases and the J segment 2 bases; nucleotides outside the gene matches: 10. Every bit of the isolated RNA underwent reverse transcription, so sequencing read expressed TCRB transcripts. Data came from immunoSEQ multiplex PCR; TCRdb stores just in-frame clones and leaves some out. In the table there are a few hundred thousand clones, over 9.5% of which are singletons. Material: naive CD4+ T cells from blood. The chain combines TRBV5-1 with TRBJ2-3, with TRBD2 matching over 9 bases. This clonotype was sampled from a man between 18 and 35 years old in good health. CDR3 nucleotide sequence: TGCGCCAGCAGCTCCGGGGCCCTAGCGGGACCCACAGATACGCAGTATTTT. Translation gives CASSSGALAGPTDTQYF.